Described below is a single T cell receptor beta chain sequence and its context. What it recognizes is unknown. This sample stems from a study of cytomegalovirus exposure and HLA in healthy donors. Study context: There were approximately 80 million unique TCRs (from HLA-typed donors) in an early data release. Broader study findings: Later, TCR association rates were found to vary by HLA locus, highest for DRB1 and lowest for HLA-C. Associated with cytomegalovirus, according to the listing, were around 160 TCR beta chains.

PCR was performed using 60 Vbeta and 13 Jbeta primers. Sequenced by immunoSEQ multiplex PCR; TCRdb stores in-frame clones only, minus some. The sample includes about 130,000 clones, 70% to 80% seen only once; the top ten take over 2%. Germline lookup yields CDR1 SNHLY and CDR2 FYNNEI. Trimming removed 1 base at V and 5 bases at J, with 11 bases between. This CDR3 region has 14 residues. The gene calls are TRBV2 and TRBJ1-1; no clear D gene. This TCR derives from a man aged 25 to 40 in good health and CMV-seronegative. The sample comprised PBMCs. In DNA, the CDR3 is TGTGCCAGCAGTGAAGTTTCCGGGGTTACTGAAGCTTTCTTT. Translated, it gives CASSEVSGVTEAFF. Full variable domain (rest looked up from reference TRBV2 and TRBJ1-1): EPEVTQTPSHQVTQMGQEVILRCVPISNHLYFYWYRQILGQKVEFLVSFYNNEISEKSEIFDDQFSVERPDGSNFTLKIRSTKLEDSAMYFCASSEVSGVTEAFFGQGTRLTVV.